This T cell receptor beta chain was sequenced during a study of vaccination and CD4 T cells after COVID-19. By share, this clonotype ranks as large (0.1 to 1%). Its target is unknown. V gave up 2 bases and J gave up 4 bases, with 11 bases separating them. This CDR3 has 14 amino acids. Germline loops: CDR1 SEHNR, CDR2 FQNEAQ (reference sequence). Study-level results: SARS-CoV-2-reactive clonotype medians increased from about 20 to 38, not significantly. Only post-vaccination samples contained a median approximately 86% of the reactive clones in convalescent patients.

As to treatment: roughly 11-day PBMC culture with coronavirus spike peptide pools or control peptides (ViraFEST assay). At the Johns Hopkins FTIC core, DNA taken from cultured CD4+ T cells was sequenced by way of the Oncomine TCR Beta short-read assay. TCRdb ran MiXCR on the PCR reads and lists one entry per CDR3 protein. Here the sample spans 15,000 to 20,000 distinct CDR3 sequences, less than 60% being singletons. The sequence was collected from a human donor who had recovered from COVID-19. The specimen sequenced was CD4+ T cells from blood, cultured in vitro. The genes are TRBV7-9 and TRBJ2-5; TRBD1 is a possible D gene (6 bases). CDR3 DNA: TGTGCCAGCAGCTTATCGAGCAGGGGAGAGACCCAGTACTTC. This sequence encodes CASSLSSRGETQYF.